This T cell receptor beta chain originates from a study of T-cell memory formation after mild COVID-19. The sample holds a few counts of this clonotype. TCRdb recomputed calls from the 5' RACE reads with MiXCR, one row per CDR3 protein. Of about 190,000 distinct CDR3 sequences listed, roughly a tenth were seen once; the top ten hold approximately 2.8%. With 3 bases removed from V and 3 bases from J, the gap between germline ends came to 12 bases. From germline, CDR1 is SGHAT and CDR2 FQDESV (reference sequence). The CDR3 has 14 amino acids. The sequenced material came from PBMCs or a T cell subset sorted from them (not recorded which). This TCR derives from a man aged 18-30 years who had mild COVID-19 (a few samples of this study predate the infection). Cell type and time point are not known. The V and J genes are TRBV11-1 and TRBJ2-7, with a weak D call TRBD2 (7 bases). CDR3 bases: TGTGCCAGCAGCTTCCGCGGGGGCATCTACGAGCAGTACTTC. Translating it yields CASSFRGGIYEQYF.